Listed here are 27 T cell receptor beta chains from one sample, sequenced in a study of technical replicates of blood from a handful of donors. Data came from immunoSEQ multiplex PCR; TCRdb stores just in-frame clones and leaves some out. The sample has some 83,000 clones, approximately 92% seen once; the top ten hold around 0.25%. The specimen was T cells isolated from PBMCs. The receptor source for this set is a human donor in good health.

CDR3 in DNA: TGCGCCAGCAGCATCGGGACAGACCAGCCCCAGCATTTT. This encodes CASSIGTDQPQHF. The chain carries TRBV5-1 and TRBJ1-5; 7 bases align to TRBD1. The CDR3 is 13 residues long. Unmatched junction bases numbered 5, after V lost 4 bases and J lost 7 bases. Germline values: CDR1 SGHRS, CDR2 YFSETQ. Based on the CDR3 plus reference TRBV5-1 and TRBJ1-5, the full variable domain is KAGVTQTPRYLIKTRGQQVTLSCSPISGHRSVSWYQQTPGQGLQFLFEYFSETQRNKGNFPGRFSGRQFSNSRSEMNVSTLELGDSALYLCASSIGTDQPQHFGDGTRLSIL.

In its sample, this clone was seen once. The V and J genes are TRBV29-1 and TRBJ1-4, with a weak D call TRBD1 (6 bases). CDR3 length: 12 amino acids. Germline CDR1 reads SQVTM; CDR2 reads ANQGSEA. V shed 4 bases and J shed 6 bases, with 9 bases lying between them. The chain's CDR3 is CSVARGDEKLFF. The CDR3 DNA is TGCAGCGTTGCCAGGGGAGATGAAAAACTGTTTTTT.

This sequence joins TRBV7-6 and TRBJ1-1; TRBD1 aligns across 8 bases. Germline values: CDR1 SGHVS, CDR2 FNYEAQ. The V segment lost 4 bases and the J segment 11 bases; nucleotides outside the gene matches: 6. CDR3 length: 12 amino acids. For the CDR3, the DNA is TGTGCCAGCAGCTCCCGACAGGGGCGGGCTTTCTTT. It yields the protein CASSSRQGRAFF. The full variable domain, its missing parts supplied by reference TRBV7-6 and TRBJ1-1, is GAGVSQSPRYKVTKRGQDVALRCDPISGHVSLYWYRQALGQGPEFLTYFNYEAQQDKSGLPNDRFSAERPEGSISTLTIQRTEQRDSAMYRCASSSRQGRAFFGQGTRLTVV.

The CDR3 DNA reads TGTGCCAGCAGCCTCAGACTCGTCCCTCTCCAAGAGACCCAGTACTTC. Protein: CASSLRLVPLQETQYF. The chain uses TRBV7-9 and TRBJ2-5, with D hard to call. CDR1 is SEHNR, CDR2 FQNEAQ, per germline (reference sequence). V lost 5 bases and J 1 base, leaving 17 bases between the germline ends. There are 16 residues in the CDR3. The whole variable domain, filled in from reference TRBV7-9 and TRBJ2-5, reads DTGVSQNPRHKITKRGQNVTFRCDPISEHNRLYWYRQTLGQGPEFLTYFQNEAQLEKSRLLSDRFSAERPKGSFSTLEIQRTEQGDSAMYLCASSLRLVPLQETQYFGPGTRLLVL.

The chain links TRBV4-2 to TRBJ2-2; 7 nucleotides align to TRBD2. With 1 base clipped from V and 5 bases from J, the junction kept 4 bases outside the gene matches. The CDR3 is made up of 15 amino acids. In germline, CDR1 is LGHNA, CDR2 YNFKEQ. The CDR3 reads CASSQGEGRTGELFF. CDR3 in DNA: TGTGCCAGCAGCCAAGGGGAGGGACGGACCGGGGAGCTGTTTTTT.

The chain joins TRBV6-6 to TRBJ2-3; D unresolved. The CDR3 loop spans 12 amino acids. Per germline, CDR1 MNHNY and CDR2 SVGAGI (reference sequence). The V end lost 6 bases, the J end lost 0 bases, and 4 bases lay between the germline ends. In DNA, the CDR3 is TGTGCCAGCAGCCCTAGCACAGATACGCAGTATTTT. It is translated as CASSPSTDTQYF.

The V and J genes are TRBV5-4 and TRBJ2-1; 9 bases fit TRBD1. The CDR3 covers 16 residues. Germline loops: CDR1 SGHNT, CDR2 YYREEE (reference sequence). Trimming took 1 base from V and 4 from J; bases not matched to a gene: 6. The CDR3 nucleotides read TGTGCCAGCAGCTTGTGGGGGACAGGGAGATACAATGAGCAGTTCTTC. Translation: CASSLWGTGRYNEQFF.

This sequence joins TRBV5-4 and TRBJ2-1; TRBD2 matches 10 bases. V was clipped by 2 bases and J by 2 bases; unmatched bases: 4. Germline loops: CDR1 SGHNT, CDR2 YYREEE (reference sequence). The CDR3 is made up of 16 amino acids. The CDR3 DNA reads as TGTGCCAGCAGCTTTTTAGCGGGAGGAACCTACAATGAGCAGTTCTTC. Protein: CASSFLAGGTYNEQFF.

The gene calls are TRBV5-1 and TRBJ2-1; D may be TRBD1 (6 bases). The V end was cut by 4 bases, the J end by 7 bases, with 18 bases between. Germline lookup yields CDR1 SGHRS and CDR2 YFSETQ. The CDR3 length is 15 residues. CDR3 residues: CASSPWAGVDNEQFF. Written as DNA, the CDR3 is TGCGCCAGCAGCCCCTGGGCAGGGGTTGATAATGAGCAGTTCTTC.

The CDR3 here is CASSFGGRGLYEQFF. The CDR3 coding sequence is TGCGCCAGCAGCTTCGGGGGGCGCGGGTTATATGAGCAGTTCTTC. V usage is TRBV5-1 and J usage is TRBJ2-1; a weak D match, TRBD2 (7 bases). From germline, CDR1 is SGHRS and CDR2 YFSETQ. The CDR3 sequence is 15 residues long. V was clipped by 2 bases and J by 8 bases, with 17 bases between them.

The sample holds one count of this clone. This sequence joins TRBV30 and TRBJ1-2; D possibly corresponds to TRBD1 (5 bases). CDR3 length equals 12 residues. CDR1 is GTSNPN, CDR2 SVGIG, per germline (reference sequence). Trimming took off 3 bases at V and 4 bases at J, with 9 bases between the two ends. CDR3 in amino acids: CAWSRDSYGYTF. The CDR3 DNA follows: TGTGCCTGGAGCAGGGATTCCTATGGCTACACCTTC.

This clone was observed once. The V and J genes are TRBV14 and TRBJ2-5; no firm D call. The CDR3 loop spans 12 amino acids. The V end lost 0 bases, the J end lost 9 bases, and 8 bases lay between the germline ends. CDR1 is SGHDN and CDR2 is FVKESK in the germline V gene. The CDR3 loop reads CASSQDTAAQYF. Written as DNA, the CDR3 is TGTGCCAGCAGCCAAGACACGGCGGCCCAGTACTTC.

V and J are TRBV5-1 and TRBJ2-3; no reliable D call. V shed 4 bases and J shed 0 bases, with 12 bases lying between them. Germline lookup yields CDR1 SGHRS and CDR2 YFSETQ. The CDR3 is made up of 15 amino acids. CDR3 protein: CASSLATLSTDTQYF. CDR3 DNA sequence: TGCGCCAGCAGCCTGGCGACTCTTAGCACAGATACGCAGTATTTT.

The V call is TRBV15, the J call TRBJ1-3, with D hard to call. This CDR3 spans 15 amino acids. Per the germline V gene, CDR1 is LNHNV and CDR2 is YYDKDF (reference sequence). The V end lost 0 bases, the J end lost 4 bases, and 10 bases lay between the germline ends. Written as DNA, the CDR3 is TGTGCCACCAGCAGAGATATTGGCAGGGGAAACACCATATATTTT. As protein: CATSRDIGRGNTIYF.

Of note for this clone: The sample has other DNA sequences that encode this CDR3 too. The chain employs TRBV19 and TRBJ2-7; TRBD1 aligns across 7 bases. The CDR3 is 14 amino acids. Looked up from germline, CDR1 is LNHDA and CDR2 is SQIVND (reference sequence). V dropped 1 base and J dropped 2; count of bases not matched to a gene: 2. CDR3 amino acids: CASSIGTGPYEQYF. Written as DNA, the CDR3 is TGTGCCAGTAGTATAGGGACAGGACCCTACGAGCAGTACTTC.

This chain connects TRBV27 to TRBJ2-2; tentative D call: TRBD2 (5 bases). The germline V gene encodes CDR1 MNHEY and CDR2 SMNVEV (reference sequence). V gave up 4 bases and J gave up 8 bases, with 11 bases separating them. The length of the CDR3 is 13 residues. The CDR3 protein is CASSSRTLGELFF. Written as DNA, the CDR3 is TGTGCCAGCAGTTCCCGGACTCTAGGGGAGCTGTTTTTT.

The chain uses TRBV11-1 and TRBJ2-1; the match to TRBD2 covers 7 bases. CDR3 length equals 14 residues. In germline, CDR1 is SGHAT, CDR2 FQDESV (reference sequence). The V segment lost 10 bases and the J segment 0 bases; nucleotides outside the gene matches: 6. The CDR3, as DNA: TGTGCCATATCGGGGGGAAGCTCCTACAATGAGCAGTTCTTC. This codes for CAISGGSSYNEQFF.

The chain is built from TRBV28 and TRBJ1-2, with 8 nucleotides matching TRBD1. CDR1 MDHEN and CDR2 SYDVKM come from the germline V gene. The ends lost 2 bases at V and 4 bases at J; junction bases unmatched: 9. The CDR3 covers 16 residues. Written as DNA, the CDR3 is TGTGCCAGCAGTTTAAATACAGGACAGGGACCCTATGGCTACACCTTC. Translated: CASSLNTGQGPYGYTF.

This clone is a singleton in its sample. Relative to the germline gene, one junction end is altered; a read error may explain this. This chain uses TRBV6-1 with TRBJ1-1; 7 positions match TRBD1. This CDR3 contains 15 residues. CDR1 and CDR2 from the germline V gene are MNHNS and SASEGT. This CDR3 is CASSEAGGVGTEAFF. For the CDR3, the DNA is TGTGCCAGCAGCGAAGCAGGGGGAGTCGGCACTGAAGCTTTCTTT.

The genes are TRBV6-1 and TRBJ2-3, with D unclear. CDR1 and CDR2 (germline): MNHNS, SASEGT. V lost 4 bases to trimming and J lost 6 bases, with 8 bases between them. This CDR3 comprises 12 residues. The CDR3 DNA reads TGTGCCAGCAGTGTTCCCCTGGATACGCAGTATTTT. Protein sequence: CASSVPLDTQYF.

This clone appeared once. The chain links TRBV6-5 to TRBJ1-3; 8 nucleotides line up with TRBD1. V lost 4 bases to trimming and J lost 0 bases; unmatched junction nucleotides: 5. The CDR3 spans 16 residues. Germline CDR1 is MNHEY and CDR2 is SVGAGI. The CDR3 protein is CASSLQGAYSGNTIYF. CDR3 sequence (DNA): TGTGCCAGCAGTTTGCAGGGGGCTTACTCTGGAAACACCATATATTTT.

This clone has a handful of counts. The rearrangement uses TRBV28 and TRBJ1-5; 8 positions match TRBD1. The CDR3 is 15 residues long. Trimming at V came to 4 bases and at J to 0 bases, leaving 2 bases not matched to a gene. Germline V gene data show CDR1 as MDHEN and CDR2 as SYDVKM. The CDR3 DNA sequence: TGTGCCAGCAGTTGGACAGGGCTTAGCAATCAGCCCCAGCATTTT. It translates to CASSWTGLSNQPQHF.

This rearrangement joins TRBV2 to TRBJ2-1, with 9 bases that match TRBD1. Germline values: CDR1 SNHLY, CDR2 FYNNEI. The CDR3 length is 16 residues. V lost 9 bases and J lost 4; bases outside the gene matches: 13. The CDR3 bases are TGTGCCAGTAGAAACGCTGCCGGGACAGGGTACAATGAGCAGTTCTTC. Translated, it gives CASRNAAGTGYNEQFF.

This rearrangement joins TRBV28 to TRBJ1-5; 10 positions agree with TRBD1. J lost 7 bases, V lost 6 bases, and 6 bases had no gene match. Germline assignment: CDR1 MDHEN and CDR2 SYDVKM. The length of the CDR3 is 14 residues. CDR3 sequence (DNA): TGTGCCAGCAGCCTTCCGGGACAGGGGCAGCCCCAGCATTTT. Amino acids: CASSLPGQGQPQHF.

The chain recombines TRBV30 with TRBJ1-3, with 8 positions matching TRBD1. V shed 0 bases and J 0 bases; nucleotides not matched to a gene: 7. Germline CDR1 reads GTSNPN; CDR2 reads SVGIG (reference sequence). The CDR3 has 17 residues. The DNA of the CDR3 is TGTGCCTGGAGTGTATTTCGGGACAGGACCTCTGGAAACACCATATATTTT. It is translated as CAWSVFRDRTSGNTIYF.

The rearrangement uses TRBV6-1 and TRBJ1-2; possible D gene TRBD1, 6 bases. Germline V gives CDR1 MNHNS, CDR2 SASEGT. This CDR3 is 14 amino acids long. The ends were cut back, 8 bases at V and 2 bases at J, with 15 bases in the middle. The CDR3 nucleotides are TGTGCCAGCCAGTCAGCAGGGACAAACTATGGCTACACCTTC. Its translation: CASQSAGTNYGYTF.

The chain joins TRBV6-4 to TRBJ1-2; D remains unclear. CDR3 size: 15 residues. V dropped 3 bases and J dropped 4 bases, with 15 bases sitting between them. Germline V gene data show CDR1 as MRHNA and CDR2 as SNTAGT. DNA of the CDR3: TGTGCCAGCAGTGAAGTTGGCAGTTACCCCTATGGCTACACCTTC. Protein sequence: CASSEVGSYPYGYTF.